The T cell receptor beta chain under discussion was sequenced for a study of OX40 agonist ivuxolimab in advanced cancers. Study-wide context: The patients received ivuxolimab by intravenous route every 2 weeks at 0.01 to 10 mg/kg. Subjects had a mean age of about 61 years, with a range of about 23 to 85; less than 90% were male. One hepatocellular carcinoma and a couple of cutaneous melanoma patients partially responded.

The protocol was immunoSEQ multiplex PCR, while the TCRdb copy is restricted to in-frame clones and leaves out a portion. The sample records 90,000 to 100,000 clones, about 79% being singletons. Patients were ruled out by autoimmune disease history or systemic immunosuppression. Trimming cost V 3 bases and J 3 bases; bases outside gene matches: 5. Germline V lookup: CDR1 SGHVS, CDR2 FQNEAQ. The CDR3 contains 15 residues. This TCR derives from an adult with an advanced solid tumor such as melanoma, head and neck, liver or kidney cancer. The chain recombines TRBV7-8 with TRBJ2-1, with 7 bases identical to TRBD2. Sequencing was performed on CD4+ or CD8+ T cells sorted from blood, taken in a trial of the OX40 agonist ivuxolimab. CDR3 residues: CASSFERTSYNEQFF. The CDR3 coding sequence is TGTGCCAGCAGCTTTGAAAGGACTAGCTACAATGAGCAGTTCTTC.